The 26 T cell receptor beta chains listed next were all sequenced from one sample in a study of T-cell reconstitution after alpha-beta-depleted transplantation in children (dated by TCRdb to the mid-2010s). To prepare the library, PCR was applied. Sequencing used an Illumina HiSeq 2500. Molecular barcoding was employed in the preparation of TCR libraries, with unique molecular identifiers being used to normalize TCRbeta repertoire quantification. In-frame beta chains were kept once TCRdb had trimmed the public reads at Q25 with fastp and called clones with MiXCR. A single entry per CDR3 protein holds the most common genes and DNA from its merged rows. The sample records around 500,000 distinct CDR3 sequences, around 13% of which are singletons. The biggest ten clones account for around 6% of the sample. Sequences were derived from PBMCs from the stem cell graft donor, sampled from the stem cell graft. These receptors all stem from a human donor who donated a stem cell graft to a child with combined immunodeficiency.

V is TRBV27 and J is TRBJ1-1; no firm D call. This CDR3 has 13 residues. Germline V gene lookup returns CDR1 MNHEY and CDR2 SMNVEV (reference sequence). V gave up 7 bases and J gave up 4 bases, with 13 bases separating them. The CDR3 nucleotides are TGTGCCAGCATCTGGGCAGCAGGCACTGAAGCTTTCTTT. This encodes CASIWAAGTEAFF.

Only a few counts were recorded for this clonotype. V and J are TRBV5-1 and TRBJ2-1, with 10 positions matching TRBD2. The V segment lost 4 bases and the J segment 5 bases; nucleotides outside the gene matches: 12. Germline V gene data show CDR1 as SGHRS and CDR2 as YFSETQ. This CDR3 spans 17 amino acids. CDR3 DNA sequence: TGCGCCAGCAGCCCGGGTACCGGGACTAGCGCCCACAATGAGCAGTTCTTC. Translation: CASSPGTGTSAHNEQFF. Combining the CDR3 with reference TRBV5-1 and TRBJ2-1 gives the whole variable domain KAGVTQTPRYLIKTRGQQVTLSCSPISGHRSVSWYQQTPGQGLQFLFEYFSETQRNKGNFPGRFSGRQFSNSRSEMNVSTLELGDSALYLCASSPGTGTSAHNEQFFGPGTRLTVL.

The rearrangement uses TRBV29-1 and TRBJ1-4, with a weak D call TRBD1 (5 bases). Germline lookup yields CDR1 SQVTM and CDR2 ANQGSEA. The CDR3 consists of 15 residues. Trimming stripped 0 bases from V and 7 bases from J, with 15 bases between. The CDR3 DNA follows: TGCAGCGTTGAAGATCGCGGGGGAACAGGTGAAAAACTGTTTTTT. This translates into CSVEDRGGTGEKLFF. The full variable domain, completed using reference TRBV29-1 and TRBJ1-4, is SAVISQKPSRDICQRGTSLTIQCQVDSQVTMMFWYRQQPGQSLTLIATANQGSEATYESGFVIDKFPISRPNLTFSTLTVSNMSPEDSSIYLCSVEDRGGTGEKLFFGSGTQLSVL.

This chain joins TRBV27 and TRBJ2-7; maybe TRBD1 (7 bases). Germline V lookup: CDR1 MNHEY, CDR2 SMNVEV (reference sequence). Trimming left V 3 bases short and J 2 bases short, with 14 bases between. This CDR3 has 15 amino acids. CDR3 loop: CASSFAGQYPYEQYF. DNA for the CDR3: TGTGCCAGCAGTTTCGCGGGACAGTATCCCTACGAGCAGTACTTC.

The V call is TRBV29-1, the J call TRBJ1-1; D not certain. CDR1 and CDR2 from the germline V gene are SQVTM and ANQGSEA. Trimming removed 7 bases from V and 6 bases from J, with 15 bases in between. There are 12 residues in the CDR3. The CDR3 loop reads CSGDGVGSEAFF. Written as DNA, the CDR3 is TGCAGCGGGGATGGAGTGGGGTCTGAAGCTTTCTTT. Supplemented by reference TRBV29-1 and TRBJ1-1, the full variable domain reads SAVISQKPSRDICQRGTSLTIQCQVDSQVTMMFWYRQQPGQSLTLIATANQGSEATYESGFVIDKFPISRPNLTFSTLTVSNMSPEDSSIYLCSGDGVGSEAFFGQGTRLTVV.

V gene TRBV7-2 combines with J gene TRBJ2-4; TRBD1 or TRBD2 may be the D gene (7 bases each). Germline loops: CDR1 SGHTA, CDR2 FQGNSA. V lost 4 bases to trimming and J lost 3 bases, with 19 bases between them. This CDR3 is 17 amino acids long. CDR3 region: CASSSQGGTSVKNIQYF. In DNA form, the CDR3 reads TGTGCCAGCAGCTCCCAGGGGGGTACTAGCGTCAAAAACATTCAGTACTTC.

This clonotype was picked up many times. The rearrangement uses TRBV6-5 and TRBJ1-5, with a possible D match to TRBD1 (5 bases). The CDR3 is 14 amino acids. V was cut by 0 bases and J by 4 bases, with 7 bases left in between. Germline V gene sequence: CDR1 MNHEY, CDR2 SVGAGI. Here the CDR3 DNA reads TGTGCCAGCAGTTACTCGGAGGGGAATCAGCCCCAGCATTTT. Translation: CASSYSEGNQPQHF.

At least ten counts were recorded for this clonotype. The V call is TRBV11-2, the J call TRBJ2-1, with TRBD1 identical over 9 bases. Germline V gives CDR1 SGHAT, CDR2 FQNNGV. After removal of 5 bases from V and 5 bases from J, the junction contained 7 bases not matched to a gene. The CDR3 loop spans 15 amino acids. The CDR3 sequence: CASSNRDRDNNEQFF. As DNA, the CDR3 is TGTGCCAGCAGCAACCGGGACAGGGACAACAATGAGCAGTTCTTC.

This clonotype was found many times. The V and J genes are TRBV5-1 and TRBJ1-4, with 7 bases fitting TRBD1. Germline V CDR1 and CDR2: SGHRS, YFSETQ. The length of the CDR3 is 15 residues. The V and J ends lost 3 bases and 6 bases, in that order; junction bases with no gene match: 8. This CDR3 reads CASSSTGTVHEKLFF. For the CDR3, the DNA is TGCGCCAGCAGCTCAACCGGGACAGTCCATGAAAAACTGTTTTTT.

This clonotype was counted between two and nine times. The chain combines TRBV12-3 or TRBV12-4 with TRBJ2-5, with D possibly TRBD1 on 6 matching bases. The length of the CDR3 is 14 residues. Trimming took 5 bases from V and 4 from J, leaving 14 bases between them. This chain's CDR3 is CASSHGLGGETQYF. CDR3 nucleotide sequence: TGTGCCAGCAGTCACGGATTAGGGGGAGAGACCCAGTACTTC.

This clonotype was seen repeatedly, ten times or more. The chain uses TRBV14 and TRBJ2-1; D remains unclear. The CDR3 extends over 14 amino acids. Trimming removed 0 bases at V and 4 bases at J, with 7 bases between. The germline CDR1 and CDR2 sequences are SGHDN and FVKESK. CDR3 bases: TGTGCCAGCAGCCAAGAAGCAGCTTACAATGAGCAGTTCTTC. Translation: CASSQEAAYNEQFF.

This clonotype occurred a few times. The chain uses TRBV12-3 or TRBV12-4 and TRBJ2-3; D gene ambiguous. Trimming left V 3 bases short and J 8 bases short, with 18 bases between. This CDR3 has 15 residues. Here the CDR3 reads CASSFSPDGPSTQYF. CDR3 nucleotide sequence: TGTGCCAGCAGTTTCAGTCCGGACGGCCCATCTACGCAGTATTTT.

This clonotype was seen repeatedly, ten times or more. The CDR3 DNA is TGTGCCACCACTCAAGGGAGCGGGAGCCAGTTCTTC. It yields the protein CATTQGSGSQFF. The rearrangement links TRBV15 to TRBJ2-1; 8 bases match TRBD2. The CDR3 runs 12 residues. The ends lost 7 bases at V and 13 bases at J; junction bases unmatched: 9. Germline CDR1 reads LNHNV; CDR2 reads YYDKDF (reference sequence). Full variable domain (remainder filled in from reference TRBV15 and TRBJ2-1): DAMVIQNPRYQVTQFGKPVTLSCSQTLNHNVMYWYQQKSSQAPKLLFHYYDKDFNNEADTPDNFQSRRPNTSFCFLDIRSPGLGDTAMYLCATTQGSGSQFFGPGTRLTVL.

The gene calls are TRBV20-1 and TRBJ1-1; TRBD1 agrees at 7 bases. With 1 base clipped from V and 7 bases from J, the junction kept 9 bases outside the gene matches. The length of the CDR3 is 14 residues. The V gene's germline CDR1 is DFQATT and CDR2 SNEGSKA (reference sequence). CDR3 bases: TGCAGTGCTAGAGTACAGGGGCCGCGAAGTGAAGCTTTCTTT. Its translation is CSARVQGPRSEAFF.

This clonotype was picked up a small number of times. The chain combines TRBV6-1 with TRBJ2-1; D is ambiguous. This CDR3 is 14 amino acids long. V lost 7 bases and J lost 1, with 11 bases in between. The germline V gene encodes CDR1 MNHNS and CDR2 SASEGT. CDR3 sequence: CASTRLGSYNEQFF. CDR3 in DNA: TGTGCCAGCACCCGTCTGGGGTCCTACAATGAGCAGTTCTTC.

The V gene is TRBV2, the J gene TRBJ2-3; 10 nucleotides agree with TRBD2. This CDR3 contains 15 residues. Germline V CDR1 and CDR2: SNHLY, FYNNEI. V shed 6 bases and J 2 bases; nucleotides not matched to a gene: 5. CDR3: CASRALAGPTDTQYF. The CDR3, as DNA: TGTGCCAGCAGGGCACTAGCGGGGCCCACAGATACGCAGTATTTT.

This clonotype has ten or more counts. This rearrangement joins TRBV6-7 to TRBJ2-1, with 11 bases lining up with TRBD2. TRBV6-7 is treated as an ORF (open reading frame) with a function not yet certain. This CDR3 comprises 15 residues. V dropped 7 bases and J dropped 8; count of bases not matched to a gene: 10. The chain's CDR3 is CASTPTSGSTDEQFF. In nucleotides, the CDR3 is TGTGCCAGCACCCCTACTAGCGGGAGTACCGATGAGCAGTTCTTC.

The rearrangement joins TRBV24-1 to TRBJ2-1, with D perhaps TRBD2 (7 bases). Between the trimmed V and J ends, which lost 3 bases and 0 bases, there was a span of 20 bases. CDR3 length: 19 residues. The germline V gene has CDR1 KGHDR and CDR2 SFDVKD. CDR3 amino acids: CATSDGGGSDLRSYNEQFF. The DNA of the CDR3 is TGTGCCACCAGTGATGGGGGGGGCTCCGATTTACGCTCCTACAATGAGCAGTTCTTC.

The J gene is TRBJ2-7, the V gene TRBV7-2; 7 positions match TRBD2. This CDR3 has 15 residues. The junction had 7 bases not matched to a gene; V was cut back by 5 bases and J by 0 bases. The germline gives CDR1 SGHTA, CDR2 FQGNSA. The CDR3 protein is CASSPREVHSYEQYF. For the CDR3, the DNA is TGTGCCAGCAGCCCACGGGAGGTCCACTCCTACGAGCAGTACTTC.

This clonotype was counted at least ten times. The chain carries TRBV20-1 and TRBJ2-1, with D perhaps matching TRBD2 (5 bases). The CDR3 spans 14 residues. Germline-derived CDR1 and CDR2 are DFQATT and SNEGSKA (reference sequence). Deletions cut 2 bases from V and 4 bases from J, with 12 bases between. The chain's CDR3 is CSARSRDGYNEQFF. The CDR3 DNA reads as TGCAGTGCTAGATCCCGGGATGGTTACAATGAGCAGTTCTTC.

This clonotype has just a few counts. This chain uses TRBV6-1 with TRBJ2-5; D tentatively fits TRBD1 or TRBD2 (5 bases each). The CDR3 runs to 14 residues. Germline CDR1 MNHNS, CDR2 SASEGT. The V gene lost 9 bases and the J gene lost 5 bases, with 19 bases spanning the gap. CDR3 DNA: TGTGCCAGTGACCCGGGGCACCTGGGGGAGACCCAGTACTTC. This translates into CASDPGHLGETQYF.

The chain is built from TRBV20-1 and TRBJ2-2; 7 bases match TRBD2. The CDR3 has 13 amino acids. V lost 6 bases to trimming and J lost 1 base; unmatched junction nucleotides: 2. Germline CDR1 reads DFQATT; CDR2 reads SNEGSKA (reference sequence). The CDR3 sequence: CSATGGNTGELFF. The DNA of the CDR3 is TGCAGTGCCACGGGAGGGAACACCGGGGAGCTGTTTTTT.

V usage is TRBV27 and J usage is TRBJ1-6; no definite D call. V was clipped by 4 bases and J by 7 bases, with 8 bases between them. This CDR3 contains 13 residues. CDR1 is MNHEY, CDR2 SMNVEV, per germline (reference sequence). In DNA, the CDR3 is TGTGCCAGCAGTTACACCATAAATTCACCCCTCCACTTT. Its translation is CASSYTINSPLHF.

The rearrangement uses TRBV7-2 and TRBJ2-5; maybe TRBD1 (5 bases). Germline assignment: CDR1 SGHTA and CDR2 FQGNSA. With 7 bases removed from V and 5 bases from J, the gap between germline ends came to 14 bases. The CDR3 covers 13 residues. This chain's CDR3 is CASTPPGLETQYF. The CDR3 DNA sequence: TGTGCCAGCACCCCCCCAGGGCTGGAGACCCAGTACTTC.

This clonotype was observed a few times. The J gene is TRBJ1-5, the V gene TRBV2, with 7 bases matching TRBD1. V gave up 6 bases and J gave up 1 base; unmatched junction bases: 9. The germline V gene encodes CDR1 SNHLY and CDR2 FYNNEI. The CDR3 contains 16 residues. The CDR3 nucleotides read TGTGCCAGCAGCCGGGACAGCCCCTTGAGCAATCAGCCCCAGCATTTT. It codes for CASSRDSPLSNQPQHF.

V and J are TRBV6-1 and TRBJ2-3, with D tentatively TRBD1 (5 bases). Germline-derived CDR1 and CDR2 are MNHNS and SASEGT. The CDR3 is 15 amino acids. Trimming pared 6 bases from V and 0 bases from J, leaving 13 bases between. The CDR3 region is CASSVQAISTDTQYF. CDR3 DNA sequence: TGTGCCAGCAGCGTACAGGCAATTAGCACAGATACGCAGTATTTT.